The next 24 T cell receptor beta chains were all read from a single sample in a study of OX40 agonist ivuxolimab in advanced cancers. Assay used: immunoSEQ multiplex PCR; TCRdb lists only in-frame clones, some missing. The sample contains approximately 25,000 clones, 60% to 80% of which appear only once. The material was CD4+ or CD8+ T cells sorted from blood, obtained in a trial of the OX40 agonist ivuxolimab. These receptors were obtained from an adult with an advanced solid tumor such as melanoma, head and neck, liver or kidney cancer.

Comment on this clone: Germline is not matched at one junction end, which may reflect a read error. J is TRBJ2-1 and V is TRBV7-7; TRBD1 matches at 8 bases. Looked up from germline, CDR1 is SSHAT and CDR2 is FNYEAQ (reference sequence). The CDR3 covers 14 residues. The CDR3 protein is CASSLQDRVDEQFF. The CDR3, as DNA: TGTGCTAGCAGCCTACAGGACAGGGTGGATGAGCAGTTCTTC.

The genes are TRBV15 and TRBJ1-2; D is possibly TRBD1 (5 bases). V gave up 3 bases and J gave up 5 bases, with 16 bases separating them. The CDR3 spans 15 residues. In germline, CDR1 is LNHNV, CDR2 YYDKDF (reference sequence). CDR3: CATSRDGGMGYGYTF. CDR3 bases: TGTGCCACCAGCAGGGATGGGGGAATGGGGTATGGCTACACCTTC.

The chain has TRBV5-6 and TRBJ1-1, with D unresolved. The CDR3 extends over 13 amino acids. CDR1 SGHDT and CDR2 YYEEEE come from the germline V gene. V was cut by 4 bases and J by 3 bases, with 10 bases left in between. CDR3 bases: TGTGCCAGCAGCGCCCTGGTAGACACTGAAGCTTTCTTT. Protein: CASSALVDTEAFF. Full variable domain (missing parts from reference TRBV5-6 and TRBJ1-1): DAGVTQSPTHLIKTRGQQVTLRCSPKSGHDTVSWYQQALGQGPQFIFQYYEEEERQRGNFPDRFSGHQFPNYSSELNVNALLLGDSALYLCASSALVDTEAFFGQGTRLTVV.

This chain links TRBV18 with TRBJ1-1; D not resolved. This CDR3 has 13 amino acids. V was shortened by 6 bases and J by 2 bases, with 10 bases between the two germline ends. Germline V lookup: CDR1 KGHSH, CDR2 LQKENI. The CDR3 is CASSMLENTEAFF. Here the CDR3 DNA reads TGTGCCAGCTCGATGCTGGAAAACACTGAAGCTTTCTTT.

This clone was seen a single time. The chain uses TRBV7-2 and TRBJ2-1; 10 positions agree with TRBD1. Germline CDR1 is SGHTA and CDR2 is FQGNSA. This CDR3 is built from 19 residues. V lost 2 bases to trimming and J lost 7 bases; unmatched junction nucleotides: 17. CDR3 nucleotide sequence: TGTGCCAGCAGCTTACATCCCCGACCGACAGGGGGCAGCTGGAATGAGCAGTTCTTC. Translated, it gives CASSLHPRPTGGSWNEQFF.

In this sample, this clone turned up once. This chain joins TRBV11-2 and TRBJ1-3; D call uncertain. V gave up 7 bases and J gave up 3 bases, with 13 bases separating them. The germline CDR1 and CDR2 sequences are SGHAT and FQNNGV. The CDR3 is made up of 14 amino acids. In nucleotides, the CDR3 is TGTGCCAGCACCGTCTCGGGCGGTGGAAACACCATATATTTT. Translating gives CASTVSGGGNTIYF.

The rearrangement uses TRBV5-1 and TRBJ1-4; 7 bases fit TRBD1. The V segment lost 4 bases and the J segment 1 base; nucleotides outside the gene matches: 1. The germline CDR1 and CDR2 sequences are SGHRS and YFSETQ. The CDR3 extends over 14 amino acids. CDR3 bases: TGCGCCAGCAGCCGACAGGGAACTAATGAAAAACTGTTTTTT. As protein: CASSRQGTNEKLFF.

The V call is TRBV10-3, the J call TRBJ2-3; TRBD1 aligns across 7 bases. The CDR3 is 13 residues long. Trimming removed 6 bases from V and 0 bases from J; junction bases left unmatched: 0. Germline CDR1 is ENHRY and CDR2 is SYGVKD. The CDR3 loop reads CAIRQGSTDTQYF. CDR3 in DNA: TGTGCCATCAGACAGGGGAGCACAGATACGCAGTATTTT.

This rearrangement joins TRBV30 to TRBJ2-3; D may be TRBD2 (5 bases). V was shortened by 1 base and J by 2 bases, with 13 bases between the two germline ends. CDR1 is GTSNPN, CDR2 SVGIG, per germline (reference sequence). The CDR3 spans 15 residues. CDR3 loop: CAWSGGLIVTDTQYF. CDR3 DNA sequence: TGTGCCTGGAGTGGAGGACTGATAGTCACAGATACGCAGTATTTT. The entire variable domain, with the rest obtained from reference TRBV30 and TRBJ2-3, is as follows: SQTIHQWPATLVQPVGSPLSLECTVEGTSNPNLYWYRQAAGRGLQLLFYSVGIGQISSEVPQNLSASRPQDRQFILSSKKLLLSDSGFYLCAWSGGLIVTDTQYFGPGTRLTVL.

The chain recombines TRBV19 with TRBJ1-2; D remains ambiguous. The CDR3 loop spans 13 amino acids. V gave up 7 bases and J gave up 7 bases, with 16 bases separating them. Per the germline V gene, CDR1 is LNHDA and CDR2 is SQIVND (reference sequence). CDR3 protein: CASIPDGGSGYTF. The CDR3, as DNA: TGTGCCAGTATCCCGGACGGTGGATCTGGCTACACCTTC.

This rearrangement joins TRBV10-1 to TRBJ1-5; possible D gene TRBD1, 5 bases. The length of the CDR3 is 17 residues. V shed 2 bases and J shed 0 bases, with 14 bases lying between them. Germline assignment: CDR1 WNHNN and CDR2 SYGVQD (reference sequence). In nucleotides, the CDR3 is TGCGCCAGCAGTGAGGGTGCTGGGGGTTATAGCAATCAGCCCCAGCATTTT. This codes for CASSEGAGGYSNQPQHF.

This sequence joins TRBV19 and TRBJ2-7, with 9 bases that match TRBD1. The germline gives CDR1 LNHDA, CDR2 SQIVND (reference sequence). V lost 6 bases, J lost 2 bases, and 8 bases stayed unmatched. The CDR3 has 15 amino acids. CDR3: CASRQTGTGPYEQYF. In DNA form, the CDR3 reads TGTGCCAGTAGGCAGACCGGGACAGGGCCCTACGAGCAGTACTTC. Based on the CDR3 plus reference TRBV19 and TRBJ2-7, the full variable domain is DGGITQSPKYLFRKEGQNVTLSCEQNLNHDAMYWYRQDPGQGLRLIYYSQIVNDFQKGDIAEGYSVSREKKESFPLTVTSAQKNPTAFYLCASRQTGTGPYEQYFGPGTRLTVT.

This rearrangement joins TRBV5-1 to TRBJ1-1, with D perhaps matching TRBD1 (6 bases). With 1 base removed from V and 8 bases from J, the gap between germline ends came to 15 bases. Germline V gene data show CDR1 as SGHRS and CDR2 as YFSETQ. This CDR3 comprises 14 residues. The CDR3 spells CASSLIGGRGEAFF. In nucleotides, the CDR3 is TGCGCCAGCAGCTTGATCGGGGGGCGAGGGGAAGCTTTCTTT.

This chain connects TRBV19 to TRBJ1-6, with D possibly TRBD1 on 6 matching bases. Germline CDR1 is LNHDA and CDR2 is SQIVND (reference sequence). The CDR3 extends over 15 amino acids. V lost 7 bases to trimming and J lost 7 bases, with 17 bases between them. The CDR3 here is CASNFGGAGNSPLHF. For the CDR3, the DNA is TGTGCCAGTAATTTTGGGGGCGCGGGGAATTCACCCCTCCACTTT.

The J gene is TRBJ1-2, the V gene TRBV10-1; D is unclear. The CDR3 loop spans 13 amino acids. Trimming left V 6 bases short and J 3 bases short, with 11 bases between. The germline V gene has CDR1 WNHNN and CDR2 SYGVQD (reference sequence). DNA of the CDR3: TGCGCCAGCAGCGCCGGGCCTCACTATGGCTACACCTTC. Protein sequence: CASSAGPHYGYTF.

The chain employs TRBV7-9 and TRBJ2-3; perhaps TRBD1 as D (6 bases). The CDR3 sequence is 15 residues long. V lost 2 bases, J lost 4 bases, and 13 bases lay in between. Per germline, CDR1 SEHNR and CDR2 FQNEAQ (reference sequence). CDR3 loop: CASSLIQGQADTQYF. The CDR3 bases are TGTGCCAGCAGCTTAATACAGGGACAAGCAGATACGCAGTATTTT.

This clone is deemed medium-sized (0.01 to 0.1%). The rearrangement uses TRBV6-5 and TRBJ2-7; D is uncertain. The CDR3 is 14 residues long. V lost 0 bases and J lost 3, with 9 bases in between. Germline V CDR1 and CDR2: MNHEY, SVGAGI. The CDR3 DNA follows: TGTGCCAGCAGTTACTCGCTTTTGGGCTACGAGCAGTACTTC. The encoded protein is CASSYSLLGYEQYF.

This clone was observed once. This chain links TRBV6-4 with TRBJ2-2; no clear D. This CDR3 has 13 amino acids. Germline CDR1 reads MRHNA; CDR2 reads SNTAGT. Trimming took off 2 bases at V and 3 bases at J, with 4 bases between the two ends. The CDR3 DNA reads TGTGCCAGCAGTGACGGGGACACCGGGGAGCTGTTTTTT. Its protein product is CASSDGDTGELFF.

The chain is built from TRBV30 and TRBJ1-1; D is unclear. From germline, CDR1 is GTSNPN and CDR2 SVGIG (reference sequence). The CDR3 has 12 amino acids. Trimming stripped 3 bases from V and 7 bases from J, with 12 bases between. CDR3 amino acids: CAWSSGFDEAFF. The CDR3 nucleotides are TGTGCCTGGAGCTCTGGGTTCGATGAAGCTTTCTTT.

The rearrangement links TRBV9 to TRBJ1-3; D ambiguous. Trimming left V 3 bases short and J 1 base short, with 5 bases between. The germline CDR1 and CDR2 sequences are SGDLS and YYNGEE. The CDR3 is made up of 13 amino acids. The CDR3 reads CASSEQSGNTIYF. The DNA for the CDR3 is TGTGCCAGCAGCGAGCAATCTGGAAACACCATATATTTT.

The rearrangement links TRBV10-1 to TRBJ2-1; D might be TRBD1 or TRBD2, each matching 5 bases. The CDR3 loop spans 14 amino acids. Per the germline V gene, CDR1 is WNHNN and CDR2 is SYGVQD (reference sequence). Trimming left V 3 bases short and J 2 bases short, with 8 bases between. Written as DNA, the CDR3 is TGCGCCAGCAGTGAACGGGGCGCCTACAATGAGCAGTTCTTC. It translates to CASSERGAYNEQFF.

The rearrangement uses TRBV21-1 and TRBJ2-7. TRBV21-1 is deemed a pseudogene. This CDR3 is 14 amino acids long. The CDR3 spells CASSNLRSSYEQYF. CDR3 DNA: TGTGCCAGCAGCAACCTCAGGAGCTCCTACGAGCAGTACTTC.

The V and J genes are TRBV9 and TRBJ2-4; D is uncertain. Germline V lookup: CDR1 SGDLS, CDR2 YYNGEE. The CDR3 runs to 16 residues. The germline V and J ends were trimmed by 0 bases and 0 bases, with 10 bases remaining between them. CDR3 in DNA: TGTGCCAGCAGCGTAGGACATTTGTTAGCCAAAAACATTCAGTACTTC. Translation: CASSVGHLLAKNIQYF.

This clone was detected only once. The chain employs TRBV29-1 and TRBJ2-5, with D maybe TRBD1 (5 bases). This CDR3 comprises 13 residues. Germline values: CDR1 SQVTM, CDR2 ANQGSEA. Here the CDR3 reads CSWKKGSGETQYF. The CDR3 DNA follows: TGCAGTTGGAAAAAGGGGTCTGGGGAGACCCAGTACTTC. The full variable domain, rest sourced from reference TRBV29-1 and TRBJ2-5, is SAVISQKPSRDICQRGTSLTIQCQVDSQVTMMFWYRQQPGQSLTLIATANQGSEATYESGFVIDKFPISRPNLTFSTLTVSNMSPEDSSIYLCSWKKGSGETQYFGPGTRLLVL.